Each of the 11 T cell receptor beta chains below was sequenced from the same sample in a study of beta chain features in type 1 diabetes. The isolated RNA, all of it, was reverse transcribed, so expressed TCRB transcripts were what got sequenced. The protocol was immunoSEQ multiplex PCR, while the TCRdb copy is restricted to in-frame clones and leaves out a portion. The profile shows around 44,000 clones, approximately 48% of them singletons. Sequencing input: stem cell memory CD4+ T cells from blood. The receptors originated from a woman aged 30 to 39 in good health.

CDR3 bases: TGCGCCAGCAGGGCCAGCGGGACCTACGAGCAGTACTTC. Encoded protein: CASRASGTYEQYF. This chain links TRBV5-1 with TRBJ2-7; 7 positions match TRBD2. Germline V gives CDR1 SGHRS, CDR2 YFSETQ. Trimming at V came to 5 bases and at J to 2 bases, leaving 4 bases not matched to a gene. This CDR3 is 13 amino acids long.

The chain uses TRBV5-1 and TRBJ2-1; possible D gene TRBD2, 5 bases. CDR1 and CDR2 from the germline V gene are SGHRS and YFSETQ. Deletions cut 5 bases from V and 0 bases from J, with 15 bases between. The CDR3 loop spans 16 amino acids. The CDR3 region has the DNA TGCGCCAGCAGAACGGACGCGGGTAGCTCCTACAATGAGCAGTTCTTC. Its protein is CASRTDAGSSYNEQFF.

This clone appeared a few times. The CDR3 DNA reads TGTGCCAGCAGTTATCACTCCGACCGGGTCGAGCAGTACTTC. It translates to CASSYHSDRVEQYF. The chain uses TRBV6-5 and TRBJ2-7; D ambiguous. Germline loops: CDR1 MNHEY, CDR2 SVGAGI. V lost 3 bases and J 6 bases, leaving 15 bases between the germline ends. This CDR3 has 14 residues.

V gene TRBV29-1 combines with J gene TRBJ2-2; 7 bases agree with TRBD1. Germline lookup yields CDR1 SQVTM and CDR2 ANQGSEA. The ends lost 6 bases at V and 7 bases at J; junction bases unmatched: 5. The CDR3 sequence is 12 residues long. In nucleotides, the CDR3 is TGCAGCGTCAGACAGGGCAACGGGGAGCTGTTTTTT. Residues: CSVRQGNGELFF.

Sample share makes this clone medium-sized (0.01 to 0.1%). The genes are TRBV7-9 and TRBJ2-7, with D hard to call. The CDR3 consists of 11 residues. The V and J ends lost 4 bases and 3 bases respectively, with 4 bases between them. CDR1 is SEHNR, CDR2 FQNEAQ, per germline (reference sequence). The CDR3 here is CASSSLYEQYF. CDR3 nucleotides: TGTGCCAGCAGCTCCCTCTACGAGCAGTACTTC.

CDR3 in amino acids: CASSHDRGTYEQYF. Here the CDR3 DNA reads TGCGCCAGCAGCCACGACAGGGGGACCTACGAGCAGTACTTC. The chain carries TRBV4-1 and TRBJ2-7, with 9 bases matching TRBD1. The CDR3 is 14 amino acids. J gave up 2 bases and V 3 bases, and 2 bases lay outside the gene matches. Germline CDR1 MGHRA, CDR2 YSYEKL.

The chain links TRBV9 to TRBJ2-1; D is undetermined. CDR1 SGDLS and CDR2 YYNGEE come from the germline V gene. There are 13 residues in the CDR3. V lost 2 bases and J 8 bases, leaving 11 bases between the germline ends. The CDR3 loop reads CASSVSQVDEQFF. The CDR3, as DNA: TGTGCCAGCAGCGTTAGCCAAGTAGATGAGCAGTTCTTC.

This sequence joins TRBV6-5 and TRBJ1-4; TRBD1 is a possible D gene (6 bases). Trimming took 6 bases from V and 6 from J, leaving 17 bases between them. The CDR3 has 15 amino acids. From germline, CDR1 is MNHEY and CDR2 SVGAGI. DNA of the CDR3: TGTGCCAGCAGAAACACCGGGGGGCCCCATGAAAAACTGTTTTTT. The encoded protein is CASRNTGGPHEKLFF.

This rearrangement joins TRBV5-4 to TRBJ1-2, with D unclear. CDR3 length: 11 residues. Germline V lookup: CDR1 SGHNT, CDR2 YYREEE (reference sequence). Between the trimmed V and J ends, which lost 3 bases and 3 bases, there was a span of 3 bases. CDR3 sequence reads: CASSSDYGYTF. The CDR3 DNA reads TGTGCCAGCAGCTCGGACTATGGCTACACCTTC. The full variable domain, in which reference TRBV5-4 and TRBJ1-2 provide the parts outside the CDR3, is ETGVTQSPTHLIKTRGQQVTLRCSSQSGHNTVSWYQQALGQGPQFIFQYYREEENGRGNFPPRFSGLQFPNYSSELNVNALELDDSALYLCASSSDYGYTFGSGTRLTVV.

Concerning this clone: One end of the junction fails to match germline, which may point to a read error. This sequence joins TRBV7-7 and TRBJ2-1, with D possibly TRBD2 on 6 matching bases. This CDR3 comprises 12 residues. Per germline, CDR1 SSHAT and CDR2 FNYEAQ (reference sequence). The CDR3 DNA reads TGTGCTAGCAGCTCGGAGGGCAATGAGCAGTTCTTC. This codes for CASSSEGNEQFF.

V is TRBV7-2 and J is TRBJ2-5; 14 bases match TRBD2. The CDR3 contains 18 residues. The V gene end was trimmed by 5 bases and the J gene end by 4 bases; junction bases not matched to a gene: 12. The germline gives CDR1 SGHTA, CDR2 FQGNSA. CDR3 DNA: TGTGCCAGCAGCCTCCGACTAGCGGGAGGGTTAGGTGGAGAGACCCAGTACTTC. Amino acid sequence: CASSLRLAGGLGGETQYF.